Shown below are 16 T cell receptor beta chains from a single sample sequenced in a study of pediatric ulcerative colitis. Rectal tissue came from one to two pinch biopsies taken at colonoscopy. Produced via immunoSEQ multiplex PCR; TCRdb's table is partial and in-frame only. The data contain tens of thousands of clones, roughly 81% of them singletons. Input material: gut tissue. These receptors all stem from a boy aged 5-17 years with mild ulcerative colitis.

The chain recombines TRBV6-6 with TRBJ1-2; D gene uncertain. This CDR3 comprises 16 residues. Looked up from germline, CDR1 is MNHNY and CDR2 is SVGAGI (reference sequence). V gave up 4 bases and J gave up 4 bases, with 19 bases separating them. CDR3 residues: CASSLDPARKGYGYTF. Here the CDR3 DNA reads TGTGCCAGCAGTTTAGACCCGGCGAGGAAGGGCTATGGCTACACCTTC.

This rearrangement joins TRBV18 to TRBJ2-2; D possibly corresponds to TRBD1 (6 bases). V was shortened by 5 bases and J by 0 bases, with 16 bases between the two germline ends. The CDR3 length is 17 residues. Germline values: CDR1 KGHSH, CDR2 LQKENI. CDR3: CASSTDRDTANTGELFF. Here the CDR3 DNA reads TGTGCCAGCTCAACAGACCGGGACACCGCGAACACCGGGGAGCTGTTTTTT.

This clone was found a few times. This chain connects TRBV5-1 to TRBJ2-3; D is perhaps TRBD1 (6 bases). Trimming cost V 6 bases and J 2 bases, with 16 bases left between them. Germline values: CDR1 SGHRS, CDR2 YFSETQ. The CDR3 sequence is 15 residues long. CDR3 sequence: CASKQRGQVTDTQYF. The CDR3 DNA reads TGCGCCAGCAAACAGAGGGGACAAGTCACAGATACGCAGTATTTT.

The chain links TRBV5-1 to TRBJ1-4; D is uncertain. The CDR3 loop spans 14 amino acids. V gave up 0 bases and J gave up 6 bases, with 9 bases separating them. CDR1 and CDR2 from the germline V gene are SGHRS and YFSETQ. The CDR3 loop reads CASSLAGDYEKLFF. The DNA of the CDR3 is TGCGCCAGCAGCTTGGCCGGGGATTATGAAAAACTGTTTTTT.

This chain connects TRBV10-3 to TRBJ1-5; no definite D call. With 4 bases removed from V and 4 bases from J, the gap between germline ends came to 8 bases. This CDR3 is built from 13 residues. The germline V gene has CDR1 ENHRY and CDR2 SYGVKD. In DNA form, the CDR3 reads TGTGCCATCAGTGCGGCGGGGAATCAGCCCCAGCATTTT. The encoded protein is CAISAAGNQPQHF.

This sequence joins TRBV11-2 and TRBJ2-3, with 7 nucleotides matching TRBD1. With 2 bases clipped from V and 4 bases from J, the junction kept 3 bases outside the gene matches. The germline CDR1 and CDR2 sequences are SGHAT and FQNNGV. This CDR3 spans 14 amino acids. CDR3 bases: TGTGCCAGCAGCTTAAACGACAGGGCAGATACGCAGTATTTT. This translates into CASSLNDRADTQYF.

This CDR3 reads CASSEPPGTSVLKREQFF. Here the CDR3 DNA reads TGCGCCAGCAGTGAGCCCCCCGGGACTAGCGTTTTAAAACGGGAGCAGTTCTTC. The V call is TRBV10-2, the J call TRBJ2-1; 10 positions agree with TRBD2. V lost 2 bases, J lost 10 bases, and 17 bases stayed unmatched. This CDR3 comprises 18 residues. Looked up from germline, CDR1 is WSHSY and CDR2 is SAAADI.

The CDR3 DNA sequence: TGTGCCTGGAGTAACGCCATATTACAGATCTCTGGAAACACCATATATTTT. It specifies CAWSNAILQISGNTIYF. This chain connects TRBV30 to TRBJ1-3; D is uncertain. The CDR3 consists of 17 residues. Trimming cost V 2 bases and J 0 bases, with 17 bases left between them. The germline V gene has CDR1 GTSNPN and CDR2 SVGIG (reference sequence).

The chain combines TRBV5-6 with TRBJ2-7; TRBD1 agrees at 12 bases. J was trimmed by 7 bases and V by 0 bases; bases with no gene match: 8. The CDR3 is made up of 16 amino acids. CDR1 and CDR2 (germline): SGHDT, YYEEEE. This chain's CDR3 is CASSLGMGQGAGEQYF. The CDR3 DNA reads TGTGCCAGCAGCTTGGGAATGGGACAGGGGGCTGGGGAGCAGTACTTC.

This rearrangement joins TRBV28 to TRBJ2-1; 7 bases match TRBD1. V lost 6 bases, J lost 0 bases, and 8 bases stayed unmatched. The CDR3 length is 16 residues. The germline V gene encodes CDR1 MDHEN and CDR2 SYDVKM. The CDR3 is CASRTNRGGSYNEQFF. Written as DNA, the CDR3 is TGTGCCAGCAGGACGAACAGGGGTGGCTCCTACAATGAGCAGTTCTTC.

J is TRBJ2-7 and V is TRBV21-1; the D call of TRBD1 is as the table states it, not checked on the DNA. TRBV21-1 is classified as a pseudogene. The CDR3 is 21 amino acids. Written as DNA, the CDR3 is TGTGCCAGCAGCACTAAAAAAGCCCTGACAGGCGAAGGCGAGAGCTCCTACGAGCAGTACTTC. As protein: CASSTKKALTGEGESSYEQYF.

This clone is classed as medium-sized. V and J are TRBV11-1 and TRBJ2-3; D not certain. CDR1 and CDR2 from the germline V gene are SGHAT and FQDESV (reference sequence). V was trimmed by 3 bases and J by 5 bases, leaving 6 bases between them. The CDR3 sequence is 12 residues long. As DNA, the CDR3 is TGTGCCAGCAGCTTCGGGCGAGATACGCAGTATTTT. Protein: CASSFGRDTQYF.

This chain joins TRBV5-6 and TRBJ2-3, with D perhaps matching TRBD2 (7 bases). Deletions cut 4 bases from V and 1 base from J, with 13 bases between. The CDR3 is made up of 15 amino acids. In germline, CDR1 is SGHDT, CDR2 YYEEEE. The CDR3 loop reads CASSPLGGRTDTQYF. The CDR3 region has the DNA TGTGCCAGCAGCCCCCTCGGGGGGCGCACAGATACGCAGTATTTT. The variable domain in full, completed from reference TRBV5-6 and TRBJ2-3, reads DAGVTQSPTHLIKTRGQQVTLRCSPKSGHDTVSWYQQALGQGPQFIFQYYEEEERQRGNFPDRFSGHQFPNYSSELNVNALLLGDSALYLCASSPLGGRTDTQYFGPGTRLTVL.

In DNA, the CDR3 is TGTGCCAGCAGCGTCGGGACAGGGAGCATGAACACTGAAGCTTTCTTT. This gives the protein CASSVGTGSMNTEAFF. The chain combines TRBV7-2 with TRBJ1-1, with 9 bases aligning to TRBD1. There are 16 residues in the CDR3. Germline V gene lookup returns CDR1 SGHTA and CDR2 FQGNSA. Losses at the gene ends were 5 bases for V and 0 bases for J; bases not matched to a gene: 7. The full variable domain, with the rest looked up from reference TRBV7-2 and TRBJ1-1, is GAGVSQSPSNKVTEKGKDVELRCDPISGHTALYWYRQSLGQGLEFLIYFQGNSAPDKSGLPSDRFSAERTGGSVSTLTIQRTQQEDSAVYLCASSVGTGSMNTEAFFGQGTRLTVV.

The CDR3 coding sequence is TGCAGCGTTGAAGATCATGTGGCTGACGGGACAGGGTTGGGTCCTGGGGCCAACGTCCTGACTTTC. Amino acids: CSVEDHVADGTGLGPGANVLTF. The J gene is TRBJ2-6, the V gene TRBV29-1; 9 positions match TRBD1. V shed 0 bases and J 2 bases; nucleotides not matched to a gene: 20. The length of the CDR3 is 22 residues. Germline-derived CDR1 and CDR2 are SQVTM and ANQGSEA.

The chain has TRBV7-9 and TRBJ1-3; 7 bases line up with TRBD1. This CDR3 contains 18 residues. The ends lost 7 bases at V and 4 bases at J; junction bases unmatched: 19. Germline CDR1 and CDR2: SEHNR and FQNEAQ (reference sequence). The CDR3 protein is CASTSIGGAAGLGNTIYF. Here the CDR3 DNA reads TGTGCCAGCACCTCAATAGGGGGCGCGGCTGGCCTCGGAAACACCATATATTTT.